A single sample is the source of the 2 T cell receptor beta chains below, sequenced in a study of OX40 agonist ivuxolimab in advanced cancers. Using immunoSEQ multiplex PCR, the repertoire was profiled, and TCRdb retains in-frame clones only, with some absent. The sample has 35,000 to 55,000 clones; about 80% are singletons. This sample comprised CD4+ or CD8+ T cells sorted from blood, obtained in a trial of the OX40 agonist ivuxolimab. These receptors originate from an adult with an advanced solid tumor such as melanoma, head and neck, liver or kidney cancer.

This clone has a handful of counts. The sample holds other DNA sequences that translate to the same CDR3. The rearrangement joins TRBV6-1 to TRBJ1-2; 9 positions match TRBD1. Trimming removed 4 bases from V and 0 bases from J; junction bases left unmatched: 3. Germline V gene data show CDR1 as MNHNS and CDR2 as SASEGT. This CDR3 has 15 residues. CDR3 bases: TGTGCCAGCAGTGTGGGACAGGGACCTAACTATGGCTACACCTTC. It specifies CASSVGQGPNYGYTF.

The genes are TRBV11-3 and TRBJ2-1; possible D gene TRBD2, 5 bases. Germline lookup yields CDR1 SGHNT and CDR2 YENEEA. V dropped 8 bases and J dropped 5 bases, with 22 bases sitting between them. The CDR3 sequence is 16 residues long. CDR3 coding DNA: TGTGCCAGCCGTCCTTGGGAGCGGAGTCCTAACAATGAGCAGTTCTTC. The encoded protein is CASRPWERSPNNEQFF.